This T cell receptor beta chain was found in a study of post-analysis software for immune sequencing data. Study findings and constraints: In patients, TRBV5-6, TRBV5-1 and TRBV20-1 belonged to 4 or 5 TRBV segments found more frequently than in controls. When the samples were clustered directly with F measure, those that had been prepared in the same batch showed strong co-clustering.

The library was made from cDNA and included unique molecular identifiers. T cells, about 0.85 to 11 million of them, yielded some 500,000 cDNA molecules. TCRdb re-called the PCR reads with MiXCR, one entry per CDR3 protein. This table holds hundreds of thousands of distinct CDR3 sequences, approximately 42% found once. The V end was cut by 2 bases, the J end by 6 bases, with 11 bases between. Germline V CDR1 and CDR2: SGHRS, YFSETQ. The CDR3 is made up of 13 amino acids. About this clonotype: Its cognate antigen is unknown.

The sequencing sample was made of blood. The chain couples TRBV5-1 to TRBJ1-1, with D hard to call. This sequence originates from a girl aged 2 to 9 with multiple sclerosis. The CDR3 is CASSFEQPAEAFF. The CDR3 nucleotides are TGCGCCAGCAGCTTCGAACAGCCAGCTGAAGCTTTCTTT.